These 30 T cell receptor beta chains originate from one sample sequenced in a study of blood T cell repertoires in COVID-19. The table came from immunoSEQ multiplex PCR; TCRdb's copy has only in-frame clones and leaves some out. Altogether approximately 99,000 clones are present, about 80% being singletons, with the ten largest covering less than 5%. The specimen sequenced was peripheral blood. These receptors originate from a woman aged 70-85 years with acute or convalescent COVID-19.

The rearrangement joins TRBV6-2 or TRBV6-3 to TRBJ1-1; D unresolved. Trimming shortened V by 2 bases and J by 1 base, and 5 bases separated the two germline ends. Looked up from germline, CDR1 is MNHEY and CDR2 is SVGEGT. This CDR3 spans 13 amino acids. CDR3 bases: TGTGCCAGCAGTTACAGCCGGAACACTGAAGCTTTCTTT. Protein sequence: CASSYSRNTEAFF.

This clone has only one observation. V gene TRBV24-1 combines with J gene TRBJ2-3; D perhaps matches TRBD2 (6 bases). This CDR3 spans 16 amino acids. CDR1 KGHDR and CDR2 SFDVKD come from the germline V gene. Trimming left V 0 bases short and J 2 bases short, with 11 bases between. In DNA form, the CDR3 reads TGTGCCACCAGTGATTTGGCCGGGGGAAACACAGATACGCAGTATTTT. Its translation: CATSDLAGGNTDTQYF.

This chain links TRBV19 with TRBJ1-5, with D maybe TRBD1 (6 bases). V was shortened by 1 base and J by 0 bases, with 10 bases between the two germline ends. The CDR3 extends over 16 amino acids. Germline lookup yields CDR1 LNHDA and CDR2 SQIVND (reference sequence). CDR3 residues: CASSIARDISNQPQHF. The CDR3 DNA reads TGTGCCAGTAGTATAGCCCGGGACATTAGCAATCAGCCCCAGCATTTT.

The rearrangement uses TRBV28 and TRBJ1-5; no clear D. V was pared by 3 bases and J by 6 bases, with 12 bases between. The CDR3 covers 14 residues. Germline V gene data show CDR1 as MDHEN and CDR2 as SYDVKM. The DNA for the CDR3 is TGTGCCAGCAGTTTTAATCGGGAAACTCAGCCCCAGCATTTT. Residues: CASSFNRETQPQHF.

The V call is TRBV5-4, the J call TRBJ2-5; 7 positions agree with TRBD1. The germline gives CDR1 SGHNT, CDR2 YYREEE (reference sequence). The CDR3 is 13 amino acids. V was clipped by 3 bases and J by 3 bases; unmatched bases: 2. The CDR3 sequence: CASSSGTEETQYF. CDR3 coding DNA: TGTGCCAGCAGCTCCGGGACAGAAGAGACCCAGTACTTC.

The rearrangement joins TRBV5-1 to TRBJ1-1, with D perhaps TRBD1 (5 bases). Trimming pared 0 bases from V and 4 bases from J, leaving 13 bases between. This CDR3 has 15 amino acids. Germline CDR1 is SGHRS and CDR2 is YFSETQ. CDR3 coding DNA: TGCGCCAGCAGCTTGGCCTCAGACGGGGGCACTGAAGCTTTCTTT. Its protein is CASSLASDGGTEAFF.

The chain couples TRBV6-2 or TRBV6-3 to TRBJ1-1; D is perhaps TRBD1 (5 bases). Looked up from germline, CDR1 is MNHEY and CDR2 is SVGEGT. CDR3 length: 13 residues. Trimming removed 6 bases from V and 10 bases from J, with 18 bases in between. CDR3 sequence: CASSPYLLGAAFF. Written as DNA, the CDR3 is TGTGCCAGCAGCCCTTATCTCCTAGGGGCAGCTTTCTTT.

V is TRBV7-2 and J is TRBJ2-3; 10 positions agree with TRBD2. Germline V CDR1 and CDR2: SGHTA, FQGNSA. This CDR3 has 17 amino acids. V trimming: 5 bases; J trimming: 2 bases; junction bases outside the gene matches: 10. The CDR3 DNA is TGTGCCAGCAGCCAGTACAAAGGACTAGCGGCCACAGATACGCAGTATTTT. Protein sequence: CASSQYKGLAATDTQYF.

The CDR3, as DNA: TGTGCCAGCAGCCAATCAGAAAATCAGCCCCAGCATTTT. It is translated as CASSQSENQPQHF. This chain uses TRBV3-1 (or the pseudogene TRBV3-2) with TRBJ1-5; no clear D gene. V lost 2 bases, J lost 4 bases, and 6 bases lay in between. This CDR3 is 13 amino acids long. Germline-derived CDR1 and CDR2 are LGHDT and YNNKEL (reference sequence).

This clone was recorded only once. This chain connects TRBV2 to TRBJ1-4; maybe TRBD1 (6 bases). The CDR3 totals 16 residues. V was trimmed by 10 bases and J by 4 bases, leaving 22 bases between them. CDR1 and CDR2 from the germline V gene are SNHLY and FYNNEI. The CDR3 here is CATTGTTAQGNEKLFF. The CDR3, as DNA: TGTGCCACGACCGGGACAACAGCCCAGGGTAATGAAAAACTGTTTTTT.

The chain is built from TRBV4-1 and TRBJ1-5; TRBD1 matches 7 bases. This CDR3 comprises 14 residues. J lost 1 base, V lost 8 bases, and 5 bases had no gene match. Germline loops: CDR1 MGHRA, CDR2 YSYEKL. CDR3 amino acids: CASGRQGSNQPQHF. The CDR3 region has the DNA TGCGCCAGCGGACGACAGGGAAGCAATCAGCCCCAGCATTTT.

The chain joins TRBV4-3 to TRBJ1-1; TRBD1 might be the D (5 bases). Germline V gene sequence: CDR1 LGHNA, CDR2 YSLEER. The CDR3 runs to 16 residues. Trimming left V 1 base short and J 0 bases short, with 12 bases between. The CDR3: CASSQAAGFLNTEAFF. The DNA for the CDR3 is TGCGCCAGCAGCCAAGCCGCAGGGTTCTTGAACACTGAAGCTTTCTTT.

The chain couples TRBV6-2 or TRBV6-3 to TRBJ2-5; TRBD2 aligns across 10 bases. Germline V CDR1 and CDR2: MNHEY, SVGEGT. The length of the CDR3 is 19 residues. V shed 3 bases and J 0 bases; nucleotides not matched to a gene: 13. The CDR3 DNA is TGTGCCAGCAGTTATCTTACGCGACTAGCGGGCTTACACCAAGAGACCCAGTACTTC. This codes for CASSYLTRLAGLHQETQYF.

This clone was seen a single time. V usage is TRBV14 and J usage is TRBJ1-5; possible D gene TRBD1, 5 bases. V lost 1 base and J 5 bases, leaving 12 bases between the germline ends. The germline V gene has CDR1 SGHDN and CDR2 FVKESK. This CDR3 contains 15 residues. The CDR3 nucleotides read TGTGCCAGCAGCCAAGTATCAGGGCGACATCAGCCCCAGCATTTT. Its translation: CASSQVSGRHQPQHF.

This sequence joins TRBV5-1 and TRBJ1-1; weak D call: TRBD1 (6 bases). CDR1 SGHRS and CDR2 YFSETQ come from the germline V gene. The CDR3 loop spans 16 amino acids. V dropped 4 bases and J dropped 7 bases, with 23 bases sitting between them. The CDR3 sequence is CASSPQPSTGTGEAFF. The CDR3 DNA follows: TGCGCCAGCAGCCCACAGCCCTCGACAGGAACGGGTGAAGCTTTCTTT.

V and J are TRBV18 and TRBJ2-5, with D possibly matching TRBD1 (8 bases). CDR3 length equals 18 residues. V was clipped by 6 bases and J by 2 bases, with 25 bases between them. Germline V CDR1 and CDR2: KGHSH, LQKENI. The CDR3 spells CASSPTGGQGRLQETQYF. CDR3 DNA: TGTGCCAGCTCCCCGACGGGAGGACAGGGCCGGTTGCAAGAGACCCAGTACTTC. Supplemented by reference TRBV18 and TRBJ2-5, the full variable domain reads NAGVMQNPRHLVRRRGQEARLRCSPMKGHSHVYWYRQLPEEGLKFMVYLQKENIIDESGMPKERFSAEFPKEGPSILRIQQVVRGDSAAYFCASSPTGGQGRLQETQYFGPGTRLLVL.

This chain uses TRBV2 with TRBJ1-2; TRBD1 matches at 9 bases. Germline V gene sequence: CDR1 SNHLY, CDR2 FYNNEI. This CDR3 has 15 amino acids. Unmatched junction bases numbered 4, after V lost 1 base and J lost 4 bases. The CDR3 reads CASSEGGQGTYGYTF. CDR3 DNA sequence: TGTGCCAGCAGTGAAGGGGGACAGGGAACCTATGGCTACACCTTC.

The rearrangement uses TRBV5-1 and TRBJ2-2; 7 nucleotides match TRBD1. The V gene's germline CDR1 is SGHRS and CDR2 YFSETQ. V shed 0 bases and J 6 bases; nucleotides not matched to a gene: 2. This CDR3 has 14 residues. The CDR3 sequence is CASSLEGAPGELFF. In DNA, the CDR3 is TGCGCCAGCAGCTTGGAGGGGGCGCCCGGGGAGCTGTTTTTT.

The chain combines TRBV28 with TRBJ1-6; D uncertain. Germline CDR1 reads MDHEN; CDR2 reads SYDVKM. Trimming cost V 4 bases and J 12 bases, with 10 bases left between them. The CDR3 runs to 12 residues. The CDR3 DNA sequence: TGTGCCAGCAGTTCGGGTTCCCAACCCCTCCACTTT. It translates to CASSSGSQPLHF.

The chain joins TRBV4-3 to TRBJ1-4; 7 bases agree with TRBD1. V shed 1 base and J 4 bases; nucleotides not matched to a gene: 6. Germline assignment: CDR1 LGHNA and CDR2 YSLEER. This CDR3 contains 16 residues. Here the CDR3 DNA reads TGCGCCAGCAGCCAAGGGGGACAGCGGAATAATGAAAAACTGTTTTTT. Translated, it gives CASSQGGQRNNEKLFF.

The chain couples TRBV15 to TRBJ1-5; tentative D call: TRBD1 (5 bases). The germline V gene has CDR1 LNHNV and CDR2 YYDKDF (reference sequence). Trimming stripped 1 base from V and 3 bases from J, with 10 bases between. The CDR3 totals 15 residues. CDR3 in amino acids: CATSRGGAPNQPQHF. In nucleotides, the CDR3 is TGTGCCACCAGCAGAGGTGGGGCGCCCAATCAGCCCCAGCATTTT.

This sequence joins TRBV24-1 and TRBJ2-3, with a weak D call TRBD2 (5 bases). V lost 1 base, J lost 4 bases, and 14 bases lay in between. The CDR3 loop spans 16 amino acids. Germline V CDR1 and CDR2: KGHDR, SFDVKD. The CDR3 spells CATSDLNGVFADTQYF. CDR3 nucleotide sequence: TGTGCCACCAGTGATTTAAACGGGGTCTTTGCAGATACGCAGTATTTT.

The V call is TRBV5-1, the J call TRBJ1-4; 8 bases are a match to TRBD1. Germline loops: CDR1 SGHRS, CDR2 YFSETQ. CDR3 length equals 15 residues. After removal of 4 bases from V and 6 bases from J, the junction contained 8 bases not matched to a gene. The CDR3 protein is CASSPVEQGDEKLFF. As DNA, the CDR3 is TGCGCCAGCAGCCCGGTGGAACAGGGGGATGAAAAACTGTTTTTT.

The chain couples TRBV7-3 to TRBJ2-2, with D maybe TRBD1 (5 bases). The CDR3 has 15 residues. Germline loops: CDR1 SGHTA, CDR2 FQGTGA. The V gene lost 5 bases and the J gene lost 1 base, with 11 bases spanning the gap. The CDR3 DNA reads TGTGCCAGCAGCCCTGGCGGACAGAACACCGGGGAGCTGTTTTTT. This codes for CASSPGGQNTGELFF.

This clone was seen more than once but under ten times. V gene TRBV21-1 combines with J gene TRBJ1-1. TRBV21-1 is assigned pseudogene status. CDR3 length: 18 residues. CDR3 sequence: CASSKAIPGREGNTEAFF. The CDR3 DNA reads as TGTGCCAGCAGCAAAGCAATACCAGGGCGGGAAGGGAACACTGAAGCTTTCTTT.

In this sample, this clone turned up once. CDR3 sequence reads: CASSRLQGAHEQYF. For the CDR3, the DNA is TGTGCCAGCTCACGGCTACAGGGGGCCCACGAGCAGTACTTC. This sequence joins TRBV18 and TRBJ2-7; 9 positions agree with TRBD1. Unmatched junction bases numbered 6, after V lost 4 bases and J lost 5 bases. The germline V gene encodes CDR1 KGHSH and CDR2 LQKENI. The CDR3 runs to 14 residues.

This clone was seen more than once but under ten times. The CDR3 DNA follows: TGTGCCACCGAAAGATCCGGGACATTTAACACCGGGGAGCTGTTTTTT. It codes for CATERSGTFNTGELFF. The gene calls are TRBV10-3 and TRBJ2-2, with D perhaps TRBD1 (6 bases). Trimming removed 10 bases from V and 2 bases from J, with 20 bases in between. CDR3 size: 16 residues. In germline, CDR1 is ENHRY, CDR2 SYGVKD.

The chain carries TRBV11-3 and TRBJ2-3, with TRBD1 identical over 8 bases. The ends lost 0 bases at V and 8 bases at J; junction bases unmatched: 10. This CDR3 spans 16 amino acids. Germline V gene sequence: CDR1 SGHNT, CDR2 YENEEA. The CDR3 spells CASSLETDREMGTQYF. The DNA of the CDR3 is TGTGCCAGCAGCTTAGAAACGGACAGGGAGATGGGTACGCAGTATTTT.

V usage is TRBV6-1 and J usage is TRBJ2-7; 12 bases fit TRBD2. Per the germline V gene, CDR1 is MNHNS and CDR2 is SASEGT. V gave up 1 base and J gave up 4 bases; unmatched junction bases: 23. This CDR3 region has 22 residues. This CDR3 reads CASSEGLLRTSGAPGGLYEQYV. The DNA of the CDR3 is TGTGCCAGCAGTGAAGGACTTTTACGGACTAGCGGGGCCCCGGGGGGTTTGTACGAGCAGTACGTC.

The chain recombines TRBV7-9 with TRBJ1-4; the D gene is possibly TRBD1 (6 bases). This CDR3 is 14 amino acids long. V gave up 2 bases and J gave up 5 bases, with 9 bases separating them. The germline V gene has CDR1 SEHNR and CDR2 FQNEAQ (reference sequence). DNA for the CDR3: TGTGCCAGCAGCTTAACACAGGGAAATGAAAAACTGTTTTTT. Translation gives CASSLTQGNEKLFF.